This passage covers 29 T cell receptor beta chains from one sample sequenced in a study of T cells in Graves' hyperthyroidism and ophthalmopathy. From RNA transcripts, TCR beta CDR3 regions were amplified. HTBI primers drove first-round RT-PCR of the TCR CDR3. In TCRdb, the multiplex PCR reads were re-called with MiXCR into one record per CDR3 protein. The table has about 640,000 distinct CDR3 sequences, 20% seen once. Sequencing used blood. The receptor source for this set is a young man with Graves' ophthalmopathy.

This chain links TRBV20-1 with TRBJ2-7; possible D gene TRBD2, 5 bases. V was shortened by 6 bases and J by 0 bases, with 12 bases between the two germline ends. The CDR3 is 13 amino acids. Germline V gives CDR1 DFQATT, CDR2 SNEGSKA (reference sequence). The CDR3 DNA follows: TGCAGTGCGCCTTTCGGGGACTCCTACGAGCAGTACTTC. Amino acids: CSAPFGDSYEQYF.

The chain is built from TRBV28 and TRBJ1-4; D is perhaps TRBD1 (5 bases). The V gene lost 5 bases and the J gene lost 3 bases, with 19 bases spanning the gap. CDR1 and CDR2 (germline): MDHEN, SYDVKM. The CDR3 is 17 amino acids. Here the CDR3 DNA reads TGTGCCAGCAGTCCCAAGTATCAGGGTTCAGCTAATGAAAAACTGTTTTTT. Translating gives CASSPKYQGSANEKLFF.

This rearrangement joins TRBV24-1 to TRBJ1-2; D uncertain. Trimming shortened V by 3 bases and J by 2 bases, and 6 bases separated the two germline ends. This CDR3 has 13 amino acids. The germline V gene encodes CDR1 KGHDR and CDR2 SFDVKD. This CDR3 is CATSDPSNYGYTF. CDR3 bases: TGTGCCACCAGTGATCCATCCAACTATGGCTACACCTTC.

This chain links TRBV20-1 with TRBJ2-1; 9 positions match TRBD2. The germline V gene has CDR1 DFQATT and CDR2 SNEGSKA (reference sequence). CDR3 length: 14 amino acids. V lost 3 bases to trimming and J lost 8 bases; unmatched junction nucleotides: 8. The CDR3 loop reads CSASLGTSRYEQFF. The CDR3 DNA is TGCAGTGCTAGTCTCGGGACTAGCAGGTATGAGCAGTTCTTC.

There are a few counts of this clonotype. The rearrangement uses TRBV12-3 or TRBV12-4 and TRBJ2-2, with D perhaps TRBD2 (6 bases). The CDR3 has 17 amino acids. The ends were cut back, 6 bases at V and 5 bases at J, with 22 bases in the middle. CDR3 region: CASSYSGTGSGTGELFF. As DNA, the CDR3 is TGTGCCAGCAGCTACTCCGGGACTGGGAGTGGGACCGGGGAGCTGTTTTTT.

In its sample, this clonotype was seen many times. The V gene is TRBV6-2 or TRBV6-3, the J gene TRBJ1-1, with D hard to call. CDR3 length equals 16 residues. Germline V gene sequence: CDR1 MNHEY, CDR2 SVGEGT. Trimming pared 0 bases from V and 1 base from J, leaving 12 bases between. CDR3: CASSYSKAPQNTEAFF. The CDR3 DNA is TGTGCCAGCAGTTACTCGAAGGCACCTCAGAACACTGAAGCTTTCTTT.

The sample holds a few counts of this clonotype. J is TRBJ2-1 and V is TRBV7-8; possibly TRBD2 for D (5 bases). CDR1 is SGHVS and CDR2 is FQNEAQ in the germline V gene. The CDR3 is 13 amino acids. V gave up 1 base and J gave up 7 bases, with 8 bases separating them. This CDR3 is CASSLVEENEQFF. CDR3 coding DNA: TGTGCCAGCAGCTTAGTGGAGGAGAATGAGCAGTTCTTC.

This clonotype appeared a few times. With a much larger clone just one base away, this may be a read error. V is TRBV11-2 and J is TRBJ2-5; no definite D call. This CDR3 has 14 residues. CDR1 and CDR2 (germline): SGHAT, FQNNGV. CDR3 DNA: TGTGCCAGCGGCTTAGATAGAGGACAAGAGACCCAGTACTTC. Translation: CASGLDRGQETQYF. Full variable domain (rest looked up from reference TRBV11-2 and TRBJ2-5): EAGVAQSPRYKIIEKRQSVAFWCNPISGHATLYWYQQILGQGPKLLIQFQNNGVVDDSQLPKDRFSAERLKGVDSTLKIQPAKLEDSAVYLCASGLDRGQETQYFGPGTRLLVL.

This clonotype has at least ten counts. The chain employs TRBV7-9 and TRBJ1-1; D unresolved. The germline V and J ends were trimmed by 2 bases and 5 bases, with 6 bases remaining between them. Germline loops: CDR1 SEHNR, CDR2 FQNEAQ (reference sequence). The CDR3 has 12 amino acids. The CDR3 spells CASSLSETEAFF. The CDR3 region has the DNA TGTGCCAGCAGCTTATCGGAGACTGAAGCTTTCTTT.

This clonotype came up many times. V is TRBV2 and J is TRBJ1-2; unclear D gene. Germline values: CDR1 SNHLY, CDR2 FYNNEI. Deletions cut 7 bases from V and 4 bases from J, with 13 bases between. The CDR3 length is 13 residues. CDR3 DNA: TGTGCCAGCACAGGTCGGGAGGTCTATGGCTACACCTTC. The encoded protein is CASTGREVYGYTF.

There are many counts of this clonotype. J is TRBJ2-1 and V is TRBV6-1; 9 bases are shared with TRBD2. This CDR3 spans 16 amino acids. The V gene end was trimmed by 6 bases and the J gene end by 4 bases; junction bases not matched to a gene: 10. Per germline, CDR1 MNHNS and CDR2 SASEGT. In DNA, the CDR3 is TGTGCCAGCAGGGGGTTTAGCGGGAGAGCGTACAATGAGCAGTTCTTC. Its translation: CASRGFSGRAYNEQFF.

This clonotype has just a few counts. This chain uses TRBV2 with TRBJ2-7, with D possibly matching TRBD2 (6 bases). V lost 6 bases and J 2 bases, leaving 17 bases between the germline ends. From germline, CDR1 is SNHLY and CDR2 FYNNEI. There are 15 residues in the CDR3. The CDR3 region has the DNA TGTGCCAGCAGCGCCGGCGCCCGGGGGACCTACGAGCAGTACTTC. This sequence encodes CASSAGARGTYEQYF.

The rearrangement uses TRBV28 and TRBJ2-1; 16 bases are a match to TRBD2. The CDR3 contains 14 residues. The V gene end was trimmed by 8 bases and the J gene end by 6 bases; junction bases not matched to a gene: 1. The V gene's germline CDR1 is MDHEN and CDR2 SYDVKM. The CDR3 DNA is TGTGCCAGCGGGACTAGCGGGAGGGTCAATGAGCAGTTCTTC. It codes for CASGTSGRVNEQFF.

This clonotype was seen a few times. This rearrangement joins TRBV10-3 to TRBJ2-5; 7 positions match TRBD1. Germline-derived CDR1 and CDR2 are ENHRY and SYGVKD. V shed 5 bases, J shed 3 bases, and the junction held 6 bases outside the gene matches. The CDR3 consists of 14 residues. CDR3 coding DNA: TGTGCCATCAGTATGACAGGGAATGAAGAGACCCAGTACTTC. It yields the protein CAISMTGNEETQYF.

CDR3 DNA: TGCAGTGCTAGGGCGTCACTAGCGTACAATGAGCAGTTCTTC. Its protein is CSARASLAYNEQFF. The J gene is TRBJ2-1, the V gene TRBV20-1; 7 bases agree with TRBD2. The CDR3 loop spans 14 amino acids. Trimming cost V 3 bases and J 4 bases; bases outside gene matches: 6. CDR1 is DFQATT, CDR2 SNEGSKA, per germline (reference sequence).

V gene TRBV7-9 combines with J gene TRBJ2-1; D might be TRBD2 (6 bases). With 2 bases removed from V and 0 bases from J, the gap between germline ends came to 11 bases. The CDR3 totals 16 residues. Germline CDR1 reads SEHNR; CDR2 reads FQNEAQ (reference sequence). The CDR3: CASSLSAGLSYNEQFF. CDR3 nucleotides: TGTGCCAGCAGCTTAAGCGCGGGGCTCTCCTACAATGAGCAGTTCTTC. Full variable domain (remainder filled in from reference TRBV7-9 and TRBJ2-1): DTGVSQNPRHKITKRGQNVTFRCDPISEHNRLYWYRQTLGQGPEFLTYFQNEAQLEKSRLLSDRFSAERPKGSFSTLEIQRTEQGDSAMYLCASSLSAGLSYNEQFFGPGTRLTVL.

The chain has TRBV24-1 and TRBJ2-5, with 10 bases that match TRBD1. Germline-derived CDR1 and CDR2 are KGHDR and SFDVKD. The CDR3 loop spans 15 amino acids. V trimming: 8 bases; J trimming: 4 bases; junction bases outside the gene matches: 9. In DNA, the CDR3 is TGTGCCACCAATCGGACAGGGGGTTGGATAGAGACCCAGTACTTC. Its translation: CATNRTGGWIETQYF.

This clonotype was observed a handful of times. This chain connects TRBV10-1 to TRBJ2-2, with 8 nucleotides matching TRBD1. There are 15 residues in the CDR3. The germline V gene has CDR1 WNHNN and CDR2 SYGVQD (reference sequence). Germline trimming cut 3 bases from V and 4 bases from J; bases unmatched to any gene: 4. The CDR3, as DNA: TGCGCCAGCAGTGAAGGCAGGGGGCCCACCGGGGAGCTGTTTTTT. Protein product: CASSEGRGPTGELFF.

This clonotype has ten or more counts. The chain combines TRBV7-2 with TRBJ1-5; 11 bases are a match to TRBD1. The CDR3 covers 15 residues. The V segment lost 3 bases and the J segment 7 bases; nucleotides outside the gene matches: 5. Germline CDR1 SGHTA, CDR2 FQGNSA. The CDR3 coding sequence is TGTGCCAGCAGCTTGGGGACAGGGGGTGGGCAGCCCCAGCATTTT. It encodes CASSLGTGGGQPQHF.

This clonotype was seen at least ten times. V usage is TRBV27 and J usage is TRBJ2-7, with 8 nucleotides matching TRBD1. CDR3 size: 14 residues. The trim removed 6 bases at V and 3 bases at J, leaving 7 bases unmatched. Germline values: CDR1 MNHEY, CDR2 SMNVEV (reference sequence). In DNA, the CDR3 is TGTGCCAGCAGCCTGACAGGGGTTAGCTACGAGCAGTACTTC. Protein sequence: CASSLTGVSYEQYF.

This clonotype was detected many times. CDR3 sequence (DNA): TGTGCCAGCAGCCTTGGACAGGGGGCCGGTGGCTACACCTTC. Translating it yields CASSLGQGAGGYTF. V gene TRBV7-9 combines with J gene TRBJ1-2; 11 bases fit TRBD1. Trimming cost V 5 bases and J 7 bases; bases outside gene matches: 6. The CDR3 has 14 residues. CDR1 and CDR2 from the germline V gene are SEHNR and FQNEAQ (reference sequence).

This clonotype was counted a few times. The chain couples TRBV24-1 to TRBJ1-2; tentatively, D is TRBD1 (5 bases). CDR1 is KGHDR and CDR2 is SFDVKD in the germline V gene. With 5 bases removed from V and 11 bases from J, the gap between germline ends came to 20 bases. There are 14 residues in the CDR3. The CDR3 loop is CATSAPDRITGYTF. CDR3 DNA: TGTGCCACCAGTGCGCCGGACCGAATTACAGGTTACACCTTC.

The V call is TRBV5-1, the J call TRBJ2-1, with 13 bases that match TRBD2. After removal of 6 bases from V and 8 bases from J, the junction contained 5 bases not matched to a gene. Germline V gene data show CDR1 as SGHRS and CDR2 as YFSETQ. The length of the CDR3 is 14 residues. The CDR3 spells CASTGTSGTDEQFF. CDR3 coding DNA: TGCGCCAGCACCGGGACTAGCGGGACCGATGAGCAGTTCTTC.

Turning to this clonotype: With a far larger clone one base away, a read error is the likely cause. The rearrangement uses TRBV28 and TRBJ1-1; D gene uncertain. Germline V gives CDR1 MDHEN, CDR2 SYDVKM. This CDR3 spans 12 amino acids. In nucleotides, the CDR3 is TGTGCCAGCAGTTTACTGAACACTGGAGCTTTCTTT. Protein sequence: CASSLLNTGAFF. Combining the CDR3 with reference TRBV28 and TRBJ1-1 gives the whole variable domain DVKVTQSSRYLVKRTGEKVFLECVQDMDHENMFWYRQDPGLGLRLIYFSYDVKMKEKGDIPEGYSVSREKKERFSLILESASTNQTSMYLCASSLLNTGAFFGQGTRLTVV.

This clonotype showed up just a few times. The chain recombines TRBV5-1 with TRBJ2-1; 7 nucleotides agree with TRBD2. In germline, CDR1 is SGHRS, CDR2 YFSETQ. The CDR3 totals 14 residues. Germline trimming cut 5 bases from V and 8 bases from J; bases unmatched to any gene: 10. The CDR3 DNA follows: TGCGCCAGCAGTCTTACAGCGGGAAACGATGAGCAGTTCTTC. Translating it yields CASSLTAGNDEQFF.

The chain links TRBV5-1 to TRBJ1-1, with D uncertain. This CDR3 region has 14 residues. Germline values: CDR1 SGHRS, CDR2 YFSETQ. Trimming removed 7 bases from V and 2 bases from J, with 15 bases in between. The CDR3 spells CASGAGTINTEAFF. Here the CDR3 DNA reads TGCGCCAGCGGCGCAGGAACCATAAACACTGAAGCTTTCTTT.

This clonotype has more than one count but fewer than ten. The chain has TRBV5-1 and TRBJ2-7, with TRBD1 matching over 10 bases. V shed 7 bases and J 5 bases; nucleotides not matched to a gene: 9. CDR1 and CDR2 (germline): SGHRS, YFSETQ. This CDR3 is 14 amino acids long. The CDR3 region is CASSSGQGRNEQYF. The DNA for the CDR3 is TGCGCCAGCTCCTCGGGACAGGGGAGGAACGAGCAGTACTTC. Together with reference TRBV5-1 and TRBJ2-7, the CDR3 gives the full variable domain: KAGVTQTPRYLIKTRGQQVTLSCSPISGHRSVSWYQQTPGQGLQFLFEYFSETQRNKGNFPGRFSGRQFSNSRSEMNVSTLELGDSALYLCASSSGQGRNEQYFGPGTRLTVT.

The J gene is TRBJ1-2, the V gene TRBV30, with 10 bases aligning to TRBD1. V lost 0 bases, J lost 8 bases, and 6 bases stayed unmatched. Germline CDR1 and CDR2: GTSNPN and SVGIG (reference sequence). The CDR3 runs to 14 residues. This chain's CDR3 is CAWSVFGTGDGYTF. The CDR3 DNA reads TGTGCCTGGAGTGTGTTCGGGACAGGGGACGGCTACACCTTC.

This clonotype was seen many times. The chain employs TRBV5-5 and TRBJ2-7; a possible D gene is TRBD1 (5 bases). CDR1 is SGHKS, CDR2 YYEKEE, per germline (reference sequence). The length of the CDR3 is 14 residues. Trimming shortened V by 1 base and J by 4 bases, and 12 bases separated the two germline ends. The CDR3 nucleotides read TGTGCCAGCAGCTTGAAGGGGCTATATTACGAGCAGTACTTC. This sequence encodes CASSLKGLYYEQYF.